Listed below are T cell receptor beta chains from one sample, sequenced in a study of beta chain features in type 1 diabetes. Sequenced by immunoSEQ multiplex PCR; TCRdb stores in-frame clones only, minus some. In the table there are 300,000 to 350,000 clones, about a tenth of which are singletons. Sequenced sample: central memory CD4+ T cells from blood. Receptor source: a man between 25 and 39 years old with type 1 diabetes. The CDR3 runs from the conserved cysteine through the conserved F or W. D genes are given only for firm matches. Rows may omit the clone size; those that give it use once, few, many or a size class.

d_gene,abundance,j_gene,v_gene,CDR3aa,CDR3nt
TRBD2,-,TRBJ2-7,TRBV4-3,CASSHGSGTSREQYF,TGCGCCAGCAGCCATGGTTCCGGGACTAGCCGCGAGCAGTACTTC
-,many,TRBJ2-2,TRBV6-5,CASSTRWTGELFF,TGTGCCAGCAGCACCAGATGGACCGGGGAGCTGTTTTTT
-,-,TRBJ1-1,TRBV4-3,CASSQDLIGGTEAFF,TGCGCCAGCAGCCAAGATCTAATCGGTGGGACTGAAGCTTTCTTT
-,many,TRBJ1-1,TRBV15,CATSMDRNTEAFF,TGTGCCACCAGCATGGACAGGAACACTGAAGCTTTCTTT
TRBD1,few,TRBJ1-2,TRBV6-6,CASSLPTGDGGYTF,TGTGCCAGCAGTCTACCGACAGGGGATGGAGGCTACACCTTC
-,-,TRBJ1-1,TRBV7-9,CASRFSENTEAFF,TGTGCCAGCAGATTTTCGGAGAACACTGAAGCTTTCTTT
TRBD1,few,TRBJ2-3,TRBV7-2,CASSRTGTGDTQYF,TGTGCCAGCAGCCGCACAGGGACAGGAGATACGCAGTATTTT
TRBD2,-,TRBJ2-7,TRBV28,CASSLRGGAYEQYF,TGTGCCAGCAGTTTACGGGGGGGGGCCTACGAGCAGTACTTC
-,-,TRBJ1-5,TRBV7-9,CASSLAEGQPQHF,TGTGCCAGCAGCTTAGCGGAAGGCCAGCCCCAGCATTTT
-,-,TRBJ2-5,TRBV7-2,CASSSQGGETQYF,TGTGCCAGCAGCTCACAGGGCGGGGAGACCCAGTACTTC
TRBD1,few,TRBJ1-1,TRBV5-6,CASSLDRGLRAFF,TGTGCCAGCAGCTTAGACAGGGGGCTGAGGGCTTTCTTT
TRBD2,-,TRBJ2-2,TRBV7-9,CASSPGLAGTGELFF,TGTGCCAGCAGTCCGGGACTAGCGGGGACCGGGGAGCTGTTTTTT
-,many,TRBJ1-5,TRBV5-6,CASSSPTAPQHF,TGTGCCAGCAGCTCCCCGACGGCTCCCCAGCATTTT
-,few,TRBJ1-6,TRBV30,CAGGGHLDSPLHF,TGTGCCGGGGGGGGACATCTCGATTCACCCCTCCACTTT
-,many,TRBJ1-6,TRBV19,CASSMRTSSSYNSPLHF,TGTGCCAGTAGTATGCGGACCTCCAGCTCCTATAATTCACCCCTCCACTTT
-,-,TRBJ1-6,TRBV30,CASLRTSLNSPLHF,TGTGCCTCCCTACGGACATCACTGAATTCACCCCTCCACTTT
TRBD1,few,TRBJ1-3,TRBV9,CASSVRSGGSSGNTIYF,TGTGCCAGCAGCGTACGGTCAGGGGGAAGCTCTGGAAACACCATATATTTT
-,few,TRBJ1-1,TRBV11-2,CASSFDRLEAFF,TGTGCCAGCAGCTTTGACAGACTTGAAGCTTTCTTT
-,few,TRBJ1-1,TRBV10-3,CAISEGAEAFF,TGTGCCATCAGTGAGGGAGCTGAAGCTTTCTTT
TRBD2,few,TRBJ2-1,TRBV28,CASSTGGGFYNEQFF,TGTGCCAGCAGTACAGGCGGGGGGTTCTACAATGAGCAGTTCTTC
-,-,TRBJ1-1,TRBV7-9,CASSLPDGGEDTEAFF,TGTGCCAGCAGCCTTCCCGACGGGGGGGAGGACACTGAAGCTTTCTTT
-,many,TRBJ1-3,TRBV7-9,CASSLAVPGNTIYF,TGTGCCAGCAGCTTAGCGGTTCCGGGAAACACCATATATTTT
-,many,TRBJ2-7,TRBV25-1,CASSETRRSSYEQYF,TGTGCCAGCAGTGAAACGAGACGGAGCTCCTACGAGCAGTACTTC
-,few,TRBJ2-4,TRBV7-2,CASSLNRMVGNIQYF,TGTGCCAGCAGCTTAAACAGGATGGTTGGAAACATTCAGTACTTC
-,-,TRBJ1-5,TRBV21-1,CALPFVSRGLSNQPQHF,TGTGCCCTGCCCTTCGTTTCCAGGGGCCTCTCCAATCAGCCCCAGCATTTT
-,-,TRBJ1-2,TRBV27,CASSPEIWGRGYTF,TGTGCCAGCAGCCCAGAGATTTGGGGGCGCGGCTACACCTTC
TRBD1,once,TRBJ1-2,TRBV6-5,CASSYSPGGGYGYTF,TGTGCCAGCAGTTACTCGCCAGGGGGCGGCTATGGCTACACCTTC
-,-,TRBJ1-2,TRBV2,CASSEYSYGYTF,TGTGCCAGCAGTGAATACAGCTATGGCTACACCTTC
-,few,TRBJ2-7,TRBV11-2,CASSLGGGYEQYF,TGTGCCAGCAGCTTAGGTGGGGGATACGAGCAGTACTTC
TRBD1,-,TRBJ1-1,TRBV7-2,CASSTQGESTEAFF,TGTGCCAGCAGCACACAGGGGGAGTCTACTGAAGCTTTCTTT
-,-,TRBJ2-3,TRBV4-2,CASSQATTDTQYF,TGTGCCAGCAGCCAGGCTACAACAGATACGCAGTATTTT
-,few,TRBJ2-7,TRBV4-3,CASSQDQAFPYEQYF,TGCGCCAGCAGCCAAGATCAAGCATTTCCCTACGAGCAGTACTTC
-,few,TRBJ2-4,TRBV18,CASSPPGLAKNIQYF,TGTGCCAGCTCACCACCGGGGCTAGCCAAAAACATTCAGTACTTC
-,-,TRBJ2-2,TRBV9,CASSPWATGELFF,TGTGCCAGCAGCCCTTGGGCAACCGGGGAGCTGTTTTTT
-,few,TRBJ2-7,TRBV29-1,CSVRQTYEQYF,TGCAGCGTAAGACAGACCTACGAGCAGTACTTC
TRBD1,many,TRBJ2-3,TRBV19,CASSWGTGGADTQYF,TGTGCCAGTAGTTGGGGGACAGGGGGCGCGGATACGCAGTATTTT
-,-,TRBJ2-1,TRBV30,CAWSVRGWRVPHEQFF,TGTGCCTGGAGTGTTCGGGGTTGGCGGGTACCACATGAGCAGTTCTTC
-,-,TRBJ2-7,TRBV7-8,CASSFDTGSYEQYF,TGTGCCAGCAGCTTCGACACAGGATCCTACGAGCAGTACTTC
-,few,TRBJ2-7,TRBV27,CANLHEQYF,TGTGCCAACCTACACGAGCAGTACTTC
TRBD2,-,TRBJ2-7,TRBV4-3,CASSQALGLAGYEQYF,TGCGCCAGCAGCCAAGCCCTGGGACTAGCGGGCTACGAGCAGTACTTC
-,-,TRBJ1-4,TRBV28,CASRLSGTVNEKLFF,TGTGCCAGCAGGCTTTCCGGGACCGTTAATGAAAAACTGTTTTTT
-,few,TRBJ1-5,TRBV10-3,CAISESVGNQPQHF,TGTGCCATCAGTGAATCGGTTGGGAATCAGCCCCAGCATTTT
-,-,TRBJ1-2,TRBV29-1,CSVGGWDYGYTF,TGCAGCGTTGGAGGGTGGGACTATGGCTACACCTTC
-,many,TRBJ2-3,TRBV5-5,CASSPGAGPADTQYF,TGTGCCAGCAGCCCCGGGGCCGGACCGGCAGATACGCAGTATTTT
-,few,TRBJ1-2,TRBV28,CASSLAPSGYTF,TGTGCCAGCAGTCTTGCCCCCAGTGGCTACACCTTC
TRBD1,many,TRBJ1-1,TRBV19,CASTEGQMNTEAFF,TGTGCCAGTACCGAGGGACAGATGAACACTGAAGCTTTCTTT
-,-,TRBJ2-5,TRBV29-1,CSVERQLQETQYF,TGCAGCGTTGAAAGACAGCTCCAAGAGACCCAGTACTTC
-,many,TRBJ2-5,TRBV7-9,CASSPRRGQETQYF,TGTGCCAGCAGCCCAAGACGGGGGCAAGAGACCCAGTACTTC